This T cell receptor beta chain comes out of a study of technical replicates of blood from a few donors. TCRdb's copy holds only in-frame clones and misses some; the assay was immunoSEQ multiplex PCR. The repertoire holds under 90,000 clones, with 93% as singletons. The CDR3 has 14 amino acids. The germline gives CDR1 SGHDN, CDR2 FVKESK. Trimming shortened V by 6 bases and J by 5 bases, and 16 bases separated the two germline ends. What was sequenced was T cells isolated from PBMCs. J is TRBJ1-1 and V is TRBV14; TRBD1 might be the D (5 bases). This receptor was identified in a human donor in good health. CDR3 coding DNA: TGTGCCAGCAGACGTACGGGGGGATCTACTGAAGCTTTCTTT. Translated: CASRRTGGSTEAFF.